The present T cell receptor beta chain was sequenced within a study of CD8 T cells in ankylosing spondylitis. Study-wide results and caveats: Prior work had noted some motif variants in reactive arthritis blood and synovial fluid. Reportedly, disease-linked clones are significantly enriched in ankylosing spondylitis patients' matched synovial fluid.

As to this clonotype: Its target is not known.

Quantitative molecular-barcoded 5'-RACE generated the TCR beta libraries. Using its own MiXCR run on the 5' RACE reads, TCRdb lists one record per CDR3 protein. The data hold 150,000 or so distinct CDR3 sequences, with 25% to 35% observed a single time. V shed 2 bases, J shed 7 bases, and the junction held 2 bases outside the gene matches. The CDR3 sequence is 14 residues long. Germline V gene sequence: CDR1 MNHEY, CDR2 SVGAGI. The TCR was taken from a male donor with ankylosing spondylitis. The chain employs TRBV6-5 and TRBJ1-5, with 10 nucleotides matching TRBD1. Sequencing was done on a sample of synovial fluid, either unsorted or a sorted T cell fraction (not recorded which). CDR3 protein: CASSYRDRGQPQHF. For the CDR3, the DNA is TGTGCCAGCAGTTACCGGGACAGGGGACAGCCCCAGCATTTT.